This T cell receptor (beta chain) was profiled in a study of blood T cell repertoires in COVID-19. The overall study: Sites across the United States, Italy and Spain contributed samples from acute and convalescent COVID-19. T cells, B-cell-depleted T cells, or PBMCs supplied cDNA or gDNA.

Germline V CDR1 and CDR2: LGHDT, YNNKEL (reference sequence). V lost 4 bases and J lost 8, with 8 bases in between. The CDR3 length is 11 residues. In the source study's methods: Amplifying reference gene primers gave estimates of nucleated cell counts. Measured with immunoSEQ multiplex PCR; TCRdb has only the in-frame clones, and not every one. The V and J calls and clone size are taken from that table; D and trimming were inferred from the DNA. Altogether almost 95,000 clones are present, roughly 80% being singletons, with the ten largest covering 6.3%. The TCR originated in a man in his fifties or sixties with acute or convalescent COVID-19. The chain combines TRBV3-1 (or the pseudogene TRBV3-2) with TRBJ1-1; tentatively, D is TRBD1 (6 bases). Sequenced input: peripheral blood. CDR3 residues: CASSLQGEAFF. The CDR3 region has the DNA TGTGCCAGCAGCCTCCAGGGGGAAGCTTTCTTT.